The T cell receptor (beta chain) under discussion was sequenced for a study of cytomegalovirus exposure and HLA in healthy donors. The wider study: Genotyping of 300 to 450 donors showed that about 83% belonged to the Caucasian-associated ancestry cluster. Study observations and caveats: Reportedly, fewer N-insertions than the roughly 690-donor mean appeared in an Asian-associated ancestry cluster in a later analysis. Donor immune exposure was known only as CMV serostatus. The authors assumed roughly uniform sequencing depth across donors for presence/absence analyses.

13 Jbeta primers and 60 Vbeta primers were used for the PCR. Clones were read by immunoSEQ multiplex PCR, and TCRdb kept only the in-frame ones, dropping some. The sample yields 100,000 to 150,000 clones, more than 60% seen once. CDR3 length: 14 amino acids. The germline gives CDR1 LNHNV, CDR2 YYDKDF (reference sequence). The V segment lost 6 bases and the J segment 7 bases; nucleotides outside the gene matches: 7. With respect to this clone: Antigen specificity is unknown.

The source of this sequence is a woman aged 40-49 years in good health and CMV-seropositive. The rearrangement links TRBV15 to TRBJ2-2; 8 nucleotides match TRBD1. The sample consisted of PBMCs. CDR3 nucleotides: TGTGCCACCAGGCAGACAGGGGATAACGGGGAGCTGTTTTTT. Translated, it gives CATRQTGDNGELFF.